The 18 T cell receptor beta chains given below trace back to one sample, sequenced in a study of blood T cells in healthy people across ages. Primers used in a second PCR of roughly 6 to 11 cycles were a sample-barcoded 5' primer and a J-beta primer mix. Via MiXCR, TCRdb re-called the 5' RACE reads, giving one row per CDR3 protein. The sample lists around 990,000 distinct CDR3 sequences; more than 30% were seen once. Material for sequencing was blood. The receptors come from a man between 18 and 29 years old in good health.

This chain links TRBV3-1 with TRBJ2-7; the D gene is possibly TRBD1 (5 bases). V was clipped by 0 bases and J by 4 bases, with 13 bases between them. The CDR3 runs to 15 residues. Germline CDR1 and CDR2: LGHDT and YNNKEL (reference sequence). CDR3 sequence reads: CASSQDSHRQYEQYF. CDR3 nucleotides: TGTGCCAGCAGCCAAGATTCCCACAGGCAATACGAGCAGTACTTC.

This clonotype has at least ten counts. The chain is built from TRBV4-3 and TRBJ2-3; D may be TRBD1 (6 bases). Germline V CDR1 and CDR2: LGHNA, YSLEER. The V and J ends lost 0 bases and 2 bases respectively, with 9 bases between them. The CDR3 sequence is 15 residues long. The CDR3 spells CASSQDGQYTDTQYF. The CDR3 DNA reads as TGCGCCAGCAGCCAAGATGGACAGTACACAGATACGCAGTATTTT.

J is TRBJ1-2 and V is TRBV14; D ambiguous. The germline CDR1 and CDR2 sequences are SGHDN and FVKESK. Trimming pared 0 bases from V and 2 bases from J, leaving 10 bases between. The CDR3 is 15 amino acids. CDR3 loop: CASSQEAKLNYGYTF. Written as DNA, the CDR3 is TGTGCCAGCAGCCAAGAAGCCAAGCTGAACTATGGCTACACCTTC.

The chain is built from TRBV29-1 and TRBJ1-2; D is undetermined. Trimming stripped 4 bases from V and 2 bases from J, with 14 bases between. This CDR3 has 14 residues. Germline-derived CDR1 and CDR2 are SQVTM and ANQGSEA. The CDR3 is CSVGVDGKNYGYTF. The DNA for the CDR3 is TGCAGCGTTGGGGTTGATGGGAAGAACTATGGCTACACCTTC. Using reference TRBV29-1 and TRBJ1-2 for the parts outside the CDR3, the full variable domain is SAVISQKPSRDICQRGTSLTIQCQVDSQVTMMFWYRQQPGQSLTLIATANQGSEATYESGFVIDKFPISRPNLTFSTLTVSNMSPEDSSIYLCSVGVDGKNYGYTFGSGTRLTVV.

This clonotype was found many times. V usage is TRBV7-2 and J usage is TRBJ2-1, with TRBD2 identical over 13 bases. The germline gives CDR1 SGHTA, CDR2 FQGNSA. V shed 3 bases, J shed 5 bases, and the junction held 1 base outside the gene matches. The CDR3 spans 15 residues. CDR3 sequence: CASSLGLAGNNEQFF. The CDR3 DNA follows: TGTGCCAGCAGCTTGGGACTAGCGGGGAACAATGAGCAGTTCTTC.

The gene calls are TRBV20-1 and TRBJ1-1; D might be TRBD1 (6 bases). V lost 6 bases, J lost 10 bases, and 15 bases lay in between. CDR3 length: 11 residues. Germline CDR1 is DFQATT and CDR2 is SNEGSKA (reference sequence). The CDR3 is CSATRQVGAFF. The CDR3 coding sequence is TGCAGTGCGACCCGACAGGTGGGAGCTTTCTTT.

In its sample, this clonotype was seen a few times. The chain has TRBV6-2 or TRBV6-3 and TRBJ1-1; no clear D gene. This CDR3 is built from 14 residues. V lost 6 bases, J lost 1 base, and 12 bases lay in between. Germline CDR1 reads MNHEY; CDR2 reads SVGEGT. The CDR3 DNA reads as TGTGCCAGCAGCCAACCTATAGGGAACACTGAAGCTTTCTTT. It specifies CASSQPIGNTEAFF.

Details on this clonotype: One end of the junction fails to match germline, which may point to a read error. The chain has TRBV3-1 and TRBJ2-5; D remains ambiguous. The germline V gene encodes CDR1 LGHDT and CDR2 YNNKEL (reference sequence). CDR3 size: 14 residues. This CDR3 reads CASNQYSAQETQYF. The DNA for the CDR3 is TGTGCCAGCAACCAATACAGCGCCCAGGAGACCCAGTACTTC.

The CDR3 DNA reads TGTGCCAGCAGCTCCTTCTCTGAGATAGGCAAAAACATTCAGTACTTC. Amino acid sequence: CASSSFSEIGKNIQYF. The J gene is TRBJ2-4, the V gene TRBV13; unclear D gene. V gave up 4 bases and J gave up 3 bases, with 16 bases separating them. Per germline, CDR1 PRHDT and CDR2 FYEKMQ (reference sequence). The CDR3 extends over 16 amino acids. Based on the CDR3 plus reference TRBV13 and TRBJ2-4, the full variable domain is AAGVIQSPRHLIKEKRETATLKCYPIPRHDTVYWYQQGPGQDPQFLISFYEKMQSDKGSIPDRFSAQQFSDYHSELNMSSLELGDSALYFCASSSFSEIGKNIQYFGAGTRLSVL.

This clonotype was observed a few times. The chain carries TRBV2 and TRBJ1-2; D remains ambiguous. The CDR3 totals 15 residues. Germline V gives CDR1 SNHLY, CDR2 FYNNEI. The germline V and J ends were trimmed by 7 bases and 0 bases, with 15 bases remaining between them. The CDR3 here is CASIDRTGSNYGYTF. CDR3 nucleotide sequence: TGTGCCAGCATTGATCGTACGGGCTCTAACTATGGCTACACCTTC.

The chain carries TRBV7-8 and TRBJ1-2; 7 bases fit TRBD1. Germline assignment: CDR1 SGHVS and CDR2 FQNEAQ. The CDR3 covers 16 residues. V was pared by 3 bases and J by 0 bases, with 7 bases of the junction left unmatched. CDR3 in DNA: TGTGCCAGCAGCTTTAAAACCGGGACAGCTAACTATGGCTACACCTTC. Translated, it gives CASSFKTGTANYGYTF.

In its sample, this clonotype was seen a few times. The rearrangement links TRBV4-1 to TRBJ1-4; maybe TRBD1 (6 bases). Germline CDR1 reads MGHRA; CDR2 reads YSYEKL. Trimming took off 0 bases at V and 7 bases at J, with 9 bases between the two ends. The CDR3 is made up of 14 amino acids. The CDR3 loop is CASSQDLGGEKLFF. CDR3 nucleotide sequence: TGCGCCAGCAGCCAAGATTTAGGGGGTGAAAAACTGTTTTTT.

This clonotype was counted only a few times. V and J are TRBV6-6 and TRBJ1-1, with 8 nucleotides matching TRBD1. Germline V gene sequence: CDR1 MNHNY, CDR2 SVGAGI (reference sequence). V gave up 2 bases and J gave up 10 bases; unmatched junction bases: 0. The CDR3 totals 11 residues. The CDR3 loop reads CASSYDRGAFF. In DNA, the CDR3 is TGTGCCAGCAGTTACGACAGGGGAGCTTTCTTT.

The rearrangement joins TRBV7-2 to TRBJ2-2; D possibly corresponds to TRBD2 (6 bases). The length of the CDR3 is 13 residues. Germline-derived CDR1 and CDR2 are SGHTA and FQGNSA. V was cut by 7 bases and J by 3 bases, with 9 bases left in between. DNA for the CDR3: TGTGCCAGCACCCCGGGGGACACCGGGGAGCTGTTTTTT. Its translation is CASTPGDTGELFF.

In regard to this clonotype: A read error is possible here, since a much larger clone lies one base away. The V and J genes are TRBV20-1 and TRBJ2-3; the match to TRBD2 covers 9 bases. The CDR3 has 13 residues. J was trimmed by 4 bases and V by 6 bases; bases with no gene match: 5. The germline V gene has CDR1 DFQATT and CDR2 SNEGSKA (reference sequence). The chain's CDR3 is CSAARTSADTQYF. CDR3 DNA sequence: TGCAGTGCCGCCCGGACTAGCGCAGATACGCAGTATTTT.

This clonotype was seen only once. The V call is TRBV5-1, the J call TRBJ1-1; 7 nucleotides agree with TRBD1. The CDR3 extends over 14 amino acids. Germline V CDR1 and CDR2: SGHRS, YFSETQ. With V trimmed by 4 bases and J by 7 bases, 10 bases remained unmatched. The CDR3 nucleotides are TGCGCCAGCAGCCTAGACAGGGCGCCCCTTGAAGCTTTCTTT. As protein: CASSLDRAPLEAFF.

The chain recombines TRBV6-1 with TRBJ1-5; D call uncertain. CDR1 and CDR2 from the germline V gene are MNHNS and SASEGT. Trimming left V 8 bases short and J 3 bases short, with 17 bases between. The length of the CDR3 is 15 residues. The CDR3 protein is CASHRSDGSNQPQHF. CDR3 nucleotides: TGTGCCAGCCATCGATCGGACGGATCCAATCAGCCCCAGCATTTT.

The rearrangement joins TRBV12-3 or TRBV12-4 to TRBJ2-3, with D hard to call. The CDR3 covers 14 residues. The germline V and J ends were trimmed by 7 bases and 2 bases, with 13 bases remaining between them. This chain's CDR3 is CASTSHSVTDTQYF. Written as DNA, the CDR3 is TGTGCCAGCACCTCGCACTCCGTCACAGATACGCAGTATTTT.